This T cell receptor (beta chain) derives from a study of response to subunit inactivated influenza vaccine. TCRdb re-called the RT-PCR reads with MiXCR, one entry per CDR3 protein. The repertoire holds hundreds of thousands of distinct CDR3 sequences, with approximately 15% as singletons. V was trimmed by 3 bases and J by 7 bases, leaving 21 bases between them. The length of the CDR3 is 17 residues. This clonotype turned up a few times. V gene TRBV12-3 or TRBV12-4 combines with J gene TRBJ2-2, with D possibly being TRBD1 or TRBD2 (6 bases each). The material sequenced was PBMCs from blood, taken roughly 15 days before vaccination. The receptor comes from a man aged 45 to 65 who received an inactivated influenza vaccine. The CDR3 nucleotides are TGTGCCAGCAGTTTTACTTATAGCCAGGGGCGGGGCGGGGAGCTGTTTTTT. Its translation: CASSFTYSQGRGGELFF.